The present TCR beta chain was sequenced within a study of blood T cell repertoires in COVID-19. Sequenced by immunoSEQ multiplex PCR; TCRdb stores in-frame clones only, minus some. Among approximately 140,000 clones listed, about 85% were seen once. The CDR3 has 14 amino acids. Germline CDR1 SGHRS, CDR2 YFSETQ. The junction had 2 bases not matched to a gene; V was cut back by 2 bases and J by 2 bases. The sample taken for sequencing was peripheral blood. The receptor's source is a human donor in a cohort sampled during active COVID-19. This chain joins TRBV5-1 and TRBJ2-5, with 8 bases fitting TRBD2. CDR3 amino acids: CASSFSGVQETQYF. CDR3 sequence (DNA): TGCGCCAGCAGCTTTAGCGGGGTTCAAGAGACCCAGTACTTC.